The 14 T cell receptor beta chains presented below share a single source sample, sequenced in a study of identical twins. TCRdb used MiXCR to reprocess the 5' RACE reads, holding one entry per CDR3 protein. The sample contains about 240,000 distinct CDR3 sequences, about 13% of which appear only once. Separately, the same data were catalogued under a study of yellow fever vaccine responses in identical twins.

The sample taken for sequencing was memory (CD45RO+) T cells sorted from blood. These TCRs come from a young woman in good health.

The chain recombines TRBV20-1 with TRBJ2-7; D is ambiguous. The CDR3 sequence is 15 residues long. Germline CDR1 and CDR2: DFQATT and SNEGSKA (reference sequence). Trimming cost V 0 bases and J 0 bases, with 12 bases left between them. This chain's CDR3 is CSARESGRLSYEQYF. The CDR3 DNA follows: TGCAGTGCTAGAGAGTCCGGACGCCTCTCCTACGAGCAGTACTTC.

Only a few counts were recorded for this clonotype. The chain recombines TRBV12-3 or TRBV12-4 with TRBJ2-1, with a tentative D call TRBD2 (6 bases). With 6 bases removed from V and 8 bases from J, the gap between germline ends came to 14 bases. This CDR3 has 13 residues. The DNA of the CDR3 is TGTGCCAGCAGCAAGACTAGTACACATGAGCAGTTCTTC. This codes for CASSKTSTHEQFF.

This clonotype was seen at least ten times. The CDR3 region is CASSLPTRPTYYSYNEQFF. The CDR3 nucleotides read TGTGCCAGCAGCTTACCGACTAGGCCGACTTACTACTCCTACAATGAGCAGTTCTTC. The J gene is TRBJ2-1, the V gene TRBV7-2, with a tentative D call TRBD2 (6 bases). The V and J ends lost 2 bases and 0 bases respectively, with 20 bases between them. This CDR3 is built from 19 residues. CDR1 SGHTA and CDR2 FQGNSA come from the germline V gene.

V gene TRBV6-2 or TRBV6-3 combines with J gene TRBJ2-7, with TRBD2 identical over 14 bases. With V trimmed by 2 bases and J by 5 bases, 14 bases remained unmatched. The germline CDR1 and CDR2 sequences are MNHEY and SVGEGT. There are 19 residues in the CDR3. The CDR3 protein is CASSYKTSGGARAPNEQYF. The CDR3 region has the DNA TGTGCCAGCAGTTACAAGACTAGCGGGGGGGCCCGGGCCCCCAACGAGCAGTACTTC.

V and J are TRBV27 and TRBJ2-4, with 7 nucleotides matching TRBD1. This CDR3 comprises 15 residues. Germline V lookup: CDR1 MNHEY, CDR2 SMNVEV (reference sequence). Losses at the gene ends were 3 bases for V and 6 bases for J; bases not matched to a gene: 8. This chain's CDR3 is CASSFLTGAGNIQYF. DNA of the CDR3: TGTGCCAGCAGTTTTTTAACAGGGGCTGGAAACATTCAGTACTTC.

The chain has TRBV11-1 and TRBJ2-3, with 9 nucleotides matching TRBD1. Germline V gene lookup returns CDR1 SGHAT and CDR2 FQDESV (reference sequence). This CDR3 region has 15 residues. Trimming cost V 4 bases and J 0 bases; bases outside gene matches: 2. The CDR3 region is CASSWDRASTDTQYF. The CDR3 coding sequence is TGTGCCAGCAGCTGGGACAGGGCTAGCACAGATACGCAGTATTTT.

This clonotype was counted only a few times. V and J are TRBV14 and TRBJ2-7, with D unclear. The CDR3 loop spans 13 amino acids. The germline gives CDR1 SGHDN, CDR2 FVKESK. Trimming took 3 bases from V and 7 from J, leaving 13 bases between them. Written as DNA, the CDR3 is TGTGCCAGCAGCCATGGAGCTGTTCGAGAGCAGTACTTC. Residues: CASSHGAVREQYF.

This clonotype was detected only a few times. The chain couples TRBV5-1 to TRBJ2-5; maybe TRBD1 (5 bases). Germline-derived CDR1 and CDR2 are SGHRS and YFSETQ. The CDR3 runs to 15 residues. Trimming shortened V by 4 bases and J by 5 bases, and 18 bases separated the two germline ends. CDR3 DNA: TGCGCCAGCAGCATACAGGAAGGCTTTGGGGAGACCCAGTACTTC. This encodes CASSIQEGFGETQYF.

There are a few counts of this clonotype. This chain links TRBV5-1 with TRBJ1-3; D remains unclear. The CDR3 spans 13 residues. Trimming pared 4 bases from V and 8 bases from J, leaving 13 bases between. Germline-derived CDR1 and CDR2 are SGHRS and YFSETQ. The chain's CDR3 is CASSALGMDTIYF. DNA for the CDR3: TGCGCCAGCAGCGCGTTGGGGATGGACACCATATATTTT.

This clonotype showed up many times. The J gene is TRBJ2-1, the V gene TRBV5-1, with a tentative D call TRBD2 (7 bases). The length of the CDR3 is 15 residues. The V and J ends lost 4 bases and 7 bases respectively, with 18 bases between them. Germline V gene sequence: CDR1 SGHRS, CDR2 YFSETQ. In DNA form, the CDR3 reads TGCGCCAGCAGCCCTGGTGCGGGGGCGTTTAATGAGCAGTTCTTC. This encodes CASSPGAGAFNEQFF.

This clonotype was counted between two and nine times. The chain combines TRBV24-1 with TRBJ2-1, with TRBD1 matching 7 bases. The CDR3 has 15 residues. V shed 4 bases and J 5 bases; nucleotides not matched to a gene: 7. Germline V gives CDR1 KGHDR, CDR2 SFDVKD. The DNA of the CDR3 is TGTGCCACCAGTGAGGGACAGATAAGGCACAATGAGCAGTTCTTC. Amino acids: CATSEGQIRHNEQFF.

This clonotype was found many times. The chain carries TRBV15 and TRBJ2-3; no definite D call. With 1 base removed from V and 2 bases from J, the gap between germline ends came to 4 bases. The CDR3 extends over 13 amino acids. Germline CDR1 is LNHNV and CDR2 is YYDKDF (reference sequence). The CDR3 loop is CATSRGDTDTQYF. The CDR3, as DNA: TGTGCCACCAGCAGAGGGGACACAGATACGCAGTATTTT.

The chain couples TRBV5-8 to TRBJ1-5; maybe TRBD1 (6 bases). Germline assignment: CDR1 SGHTS and CDR2 YDEGEE. Trimming removed 4 bases from V and 6 bases from J, with 14 bases in between. CDR3 size: 14 residues. The chain's CDR3 is CASSPEQGSQPQHF. As DNA, the CDR3 is TGTGCCAGCAGCCCGGAACAGGGTAGTCAGCCCCAGCATTTT.

This clonotype was detected ten times or more. This sequence joins TRBV4-2 and TRBJ2-7, with D possibly matching TRBD2 (5 bases). The CDR3 covers 15 residues. Germline V gene lookup returns CDR1 LGHNA and CDR2 YNFKEQ. The V gene lost 0 bases and the J gene lost 2 bases, with 11 bases spanning the gap. CDR3 residues: CASSQEVVGAYEQYF. In DNA form, the CDR3 reads TGTGCCAGCAGCCAAGAGGTAGTCGGGGCCTACGAGCAGTACTTC.